The sequence of this T cell receptor beta chain was determined in a study of blood T cell repertoires in COVID-19. The authors' processing: Using reference gene primer amplification, nucleated cell counts were estimated. Produced via immunoSEQ multiplex PCR; TCRdb's table is partial and in-frame only. V and J calls and clone size are as listed in that table; D and trimming were resolved from the DNA. The table has about 45,000 clones, 70% to 90% seen once. The CDR3 length is 15 residues. Germline CDR1 reads MDHEN; CDR2 reads SYDVKM. Trimming at V came to 4 bases and at J to 4 bases, leaving 7 bases not matched to a gene.

The chain couples TRBV28 to TRBJ1-2; 9 bases align to TRBD1. The sequencing input was peripheral blood. This clonotype was obtained from a woman older than 75 with acute or convalescent COVID-19. The DNA for the CDR3 is TGTGCCAGCAGTTCCTATCCGGACAGGGGCTATGGCTACACCTTC. This encodes CASSSYPDRGYGYTF.